This T cell receptor beta chain was found in a study of beta chain features in type 1 diabetes. The entirety of the isolated RNA underwent reverse transcription, so expressed TCRB transcripts were sequenced. Profiling relied on immunoSEQ multiplex PCR, and the TCRdb table lists in-frame clones only, not all of them. The table has about 230,000 clones, about 9.3% seen once. In this sample, this clone turned up a few times. This CDR3 comprises 17 residues. The germline gives CDR1 MDHEN, CDR2 SYDVKM. V gave up 3 bases and J gave up 6 bases, with 22 bases separating them. What was sequenced was naive CD4+ T cells from blood. V and J are TRBV28 and TRBJ2-3; the D gene is possibly TRBD2 (7 bases). The TCR sequence derives from a woman aged 18-35 years in good health. CDR3 DNA: TGTGCCAGCAGTTTTATGGCTAGCGGCAAGGGGGGGGATACGCAGTATTTT. This gives the protein CASSFMASGKGGDTQYF.